These 24 T cell receptor beta chains share one sample of origin, sequenced in a study of T-cell reconstitution after alpha-beta-depleted transplantation in children. For TCRbeta, the library was prepared with unique molecular identifiers. TCRdb called the PCR reads again in MiXCR, with one record for every CDR3 protein. The sample consists of around 250,000 distinct CDR3 sequences, more than 9% of them appearing once. Here the sequenced sample was PBMCs from the stem cell graft donor, taken from the stem cell graft. The receptors were sampled from a human donor who donated a stem cell graft to a child with SCID.

CDR3 protein: CASSLVGTSTEQFF. The CDR3 DNA reads as TGTGCCAGCAGCTTAGTCGGGACTAGCACTGAGCAGTTCTTC. The V and J genes are TRBV11-2 and TRBJ2-1, with 9 bases matching TRBD2. This CDR3 has 14 amino acids. Trimming at V came to 1 base and at J to 9 bases, leaving 4 bases not matched to a gene. Germline V lookup: CDR1 SGHAT, CDR2 FQNNGV.

This clonotype occurred a few times. The chain recombines TRBV19 with TRBJ2-3; either TRBD1 or TRBD2 may supply D (6 bases each). The CDR3 loop spans 17 amino acids. CDR1 and CDR2 from the germline V gene are LNHDA and SQIVND (reference sequence). Deletions cut 6 bases from V and 0 bases from J, with 19 bases between. The CDR3 spells CASSFGGQDGSTDTQYF. In nucleotides, the CDR3 is TGTGCCAGTAGCTTTGGGGGGCAAGACGGAAGCACAGATACGCAGTATTTT.

This clonotype has only a few counts. The chain couples TRBV20-1 to TRBJ2-3; 7 positions match TRBD2. This CDR3 comprises 19 residues. V lost 0 bases, J lost 0 bases, and 15 bases stayed unmatched. The germline V gene encodes CDR1 DFQATT and CDR2 SNEGSKA (reference sequence). CDR3 nucleotides: TGCAGTGCTAGAGATCGGTTCAGTTCGCGGCGGGAGAGCACAGATACGCAGTATTTT. Protein product: CSARDRFSSRRESTDTQYF.

This clonotype was counted only a few times. The V and J genes are TRBV7-8 and TRBJ1-3; unclear D gene. The germline V gene has CDR1 SGHVS and CDR2 FQNEAQ. V lost 6 bases, J lost 4 bases, and 13 bases lay in between. The CDR3 is made up of 14 amino acids. For the CDR3, the DNA is TGTGCCAGCAGGGTAGCGGGGATCGGAAACACCATATATTTT. Protein: CASRVAGIGNTIYF.

This clonotype was seen ten or more times. The chain employs TRBV6-5 and TRBJ2-1; D is undetermined. Germline CDR1 reads MNHEY; CDR2 reads SVGAGI. The CDR3 sequence is 14 residues long. Trimming cost V 0 bases and J 4 bases, with 7 bases left between them. This chain's CDR3 is CASSYSSRYNEQFF. The CDR3 DNA reads as TGTGCCAGCAGTTACTCGAGCAGATACAATGAGCAGTTCTTC.

The chain is built from TRBV6-1 and TRBJ2-3, with TRBD2 matching 7 bases. CDR1 and CDR2 (germline): MNHNS, SASEGT. The V gene end was trimmed by 0 bases and the J gene end by 9 bases; junction bases not matched to a gene: 9. This CDR3 has 15 residues. In DNA form, the CDR3 reads TGTGCCAGCAGTGAAGCCGGAGCGGGACGGCAAACGCAGTATTTT. Its translation: CASSEAGAGRQTQYF.

V usage is TRBV7-2 and J usage is TRBJ2-1; 8 bases align to TRBD2. CDR3 size: 15 residues. Losses at the gene ends were 3 bases for V and 8 bases for J; bases not matched to a gene: 9. Germline CDR1 SGHTA, CDR2 FQGNSA. The CDR3 protein is CASSFQSGGRDEQFF. The CDR3 DNA reads TGTGCCAGCAGCTTTCAGAGCGGGGGAAGGGATGAGCAGTTCTTC.

This clonotype has just a few counts. This rearrangement joins TRBV6-5 to TRBJ1-5; D not certain. Trimming pared 0 bases from V and 5 bases from J, leaving 11 bases between. CDR1 and CDR2 from the germline V gene are MNHEY and SVGAGI. CDR3 size: 15 residues. In DNA, the CDR3 is TGTGCCAGCAGTTACTCGAATCGGTTTGATCAGCCCCAGCATTTT. Its protein product is CASSYSNRFDQPQHF.

V gene TRBV29-1 combines with J gene TRBJ2-7; 7 bases agree with TRBD1. J was trimmed by 0 bases and V by 4 bases; bases with no gene match: 3. The CDR3 is 13 residues long. Germline V gene data show CDR1 as SQVTM and CDR2 as ANQGSEA. The CDR3 DNA follows: TGCAGCGTTGGGACAGGAAACTCCTACGAGCAGTACTTC. It is translated as CSVGTGNSYEQYF.

The V and J genes are TRBV5-1 and TRBJ2-7; D is unclear. V shed 2 bases and J shed 0 bases, with 9 bases lying between them. The germline CDR1 and CDR2 sequences are SGHRS and YFSETQ. CDR3 size: 14 residues. In DNA form, the CDR3 reads TGCGCCAGCAGCTTCGGAGATTTCTCCTACGAGCAGTACTTC. The encoded protein is CASSFGDFSYEQYF.

This chain connects TRBV12-3 or TRBV12-4 to TRBJ2-1; 9 nucleotides match TRBD2. The CDR3 is 18 residues long. V shed 5 bases, J shed 5 bases, and the junction held 16 bases outside the gene matches. CDR3 sequence (DNA): TGTGCCAGCAGTAAATCCGGGACTAGCTATTTATGGGACAATGAGCAGTTCTTC. It specifies CASSKSGTSYLWDNEQFF.

This clonotype was found a few times. This chain links TRBV11-2 with TRBJ2-5; D may be TRBD2 (7 bases). The CDR3 length is 16 residues. Between the trimmed V and J ends, which lost 5 bases and 0 bases, there was a span of 16 bases. Germline lookup yields CDR1 SGHAT and CDR2 FQNNGV. The CDR3 DNA reads TGTGCCAGCAGCCCTAGGGGGGGGCCGTACCAAGAGACCCAGTACTTC. Translated, it gives CASSPRGGPYQETQYF.

This clonotype was detected ten times or more. The gene calls are TRBV24-1 and TRBJ2-1; 9 bases match TRBD1. The CDR3 loop spans 15 amino acids. The V segment lost 3 bases and the J segment 7 bases; nucleotides outside the gene matches: 6. Looked up from germline, CDR1 is KGHDR and CDR2 is SFDVKD. The CDR3 loop is CATSDPTGGANEQFF. In nucleotides, the CDR3 is TGTGCCACCAGTGATCCTACAGGGGGCGCGAATGAGCAGTTCTTC.

V usage is TRBV6-1 and J usage is TRBJ1-5; tentatively, D is TRBD1 (5 bases). Germline values: CDR1 MNHNS, CDR2 SASEGT. Trimming took off 7 bases at V and 2 bases at J, with 15 bases between the two ends. This CDR3 contains 15 residues. CDR3 amino acids: CASNSRGGGNQPQHF. CDR3 DNA: TGTGCCAGCAACTCCCGGGGGGGAGGCAATCAGCCCCAGCATTTT.

This chain uses TRBV20-1 with TRBJ1-2; TRBD1 matches at 8 bases. Germline assignment: CDR1 DFQATT and CDR2 SNEGSKA (reference sequence). With V trimmed by 6 bases and J by 6 bases, 9 bases remained unmatched. This CDR3 contains 13 residues. This CDR3 reads CSAPQGGPNGYTF. DNA for the CDR3: TGCAGTGCACCACAGGGGGGCCCTAATGGCTACACCTTC.

This clonotype occurred a few times. The rearrangement links TRBV6-1 to TRBJ2-7; a weak D match, TRBD1 (7 bases). V shed 2 bases and J shed 3 bases, with 14 bases lying between them. Germline V gene lookup returns CDR1 MNHNS and CDR2 SASEGT. This CDR3 is 15 amino acids long. In DNA form, the CDR3 reads TGTGCCAGCAGTGAACGGGGGACAGCGAGCTACGAGCAGTACTTC. Translated, it gives CASSERGTASYEQYF.

This clonotype came up a few times. The CDR3 sequence is CASRRGAVNTEAFF. CDR3 DNA sequence: TGTGCCAGCCGCCGGGGGGCGGTGAACACTGAAGCTTTCTTT. V gene TRBV27 combines with J gene TRBJ1-1; perhaps TRBD1 as D (6 bases). Germline V gives CDR1 MNHEY, CDR2 SMNVEV (reference sequence). CDR3 length equals 14 residues. V shed 8 bases and J shed 0 bases, with 13 bases lying between them.

The chain joins TRBV3-1 to TRBJ1-2; TRBD1 matches at 7 bases. This CDR3 region has 13 residues. CDR1 and CDR2 (germline): LGHDT, YNNKEL (reference sequence). V shed 1 base, J shed 6 bases, and the junction held 2 bases outside the gene matches. CDR3 coding DNA: TGTGCCAGCAGCCAAGGCACAGGGGATGGCTACACCTTC. Its protein is CASSQGTGDGYTF.

A word on this clonotype: This may arise from a read error, as a much more abundant clone is one base away. This CDR3 fails to terminate in the conserved phenylalanine or tryptophan, so it likely reflects a read error. This rearrangement joins TRBV12-3 or TRBV12-4 to TRBJ2-3; perhaps D is TRBD1 or TRBD2 (6 bases each). Trimming left V 6 bases short and J 3 bases short, with 16 bases between. This CDR3 is 15 amino acids long. The CDR3: CASRGRGARTDTQYL. In DNA form, the CDR3 reads TGTGCCAGCAGAGGTAGGGGGGCGAGGACAGATACGCAGTATCTT.

The V call is TRBV20-1, the J call TRBJ2-7; the match to TRBD1 covers 10 bases. CDR1 DFQATT and CDR2 SNEGSKA come from the germline V gene (reference sequence). CDR3 size: 13 residues. Germline trimming cut 5 bases from V and 4 bases from J; bases unmatched to any gene: 5. The chain's CDR3 is CSAPGTGVYEQYF. CDR3 in DNA: TGCAGTGCTCCCGGGACAGGGGTGTACGAGCAGTACTTC.

The chain recombines TRBV7-9 with TRBJ2-7, with 9 bases that match TRBD1. The CDR3 consists of 12 residues. Germline V gene data show CDR1 as SEHNR and CDR2 as FQNEAQ (reference sequence). Unmatched junction bases numbered 7, after V lost 11 bases and J lost 5 bases. The chain's CDR3 is CAGRQGVDEQYF. The DNA of the CDR3 is TGTGCCGGACGACAGGGGGTCGACGAGCAGTACTTC.

The V gene is TRBV11-2, the J gene TRBJ2-7, with a tentative D call TRBD2 (6 bases). The CDR3 loop spans 14 amino acids. Trimming took 5 bases from V and 5 from J, leaving 16 bases between them. Germline assignment: CDR1 SGHAT and CDR2 FQNNGV. Here the CDR3 DNA reads TGTGCCAGCAGCAGCAGTGGAGGGTACGACGAGCAGTACTTC. Its protein product is CASSSSGGYDEQYF. Supplemented by reference TRBV11-2 and TRBJ2-7, the full variable domain reads EAGVAQSPRYKIIEKRQSVAFWCNPISGHATLYWYQQILGQGPKLLIQFQNNGVVDDSQLPKDRFSAERLKGVDSTLKIQPAKLEDSAVYLCASSSSGGYDEQYFGPGTRLTVT.

The chain recombines TRBV10-3 with TRBJ1-5, with D possibly being TRBD1 (6 bases). The V end was cut by 6 bases, the J end by 0 bases, with 12 bases between. The length of the CDR3 is 15 residues. CDR1 ENHRY and CDR2 SYGVKD come from the germline V gene. The CDR3 is CAISPDRSSNQPQHF. The CDR3 coding sequence is TGTGCCATCAGCCCTGACAGGAGTAGCAATCAGCCCCAGCATTTT.

This clonotype was detected a few times. The chain links TRBV20-1 to TRBJ2-5; 7 nucleotides agree with TRBD2. V trimming: 3 bases; J trimming: 5 bases; junction bases outside the gene matches: 12. Germline V gene sequence: CDR1 DFQATT, CDR2 SNEGSKA (reference sequence). The CDR3 length is 15 residues. This chain's CDR3 is CSARDPSGAKETQYF. CDR3 nucleotides: TGCAGTGCTAGGGACCCTAGCGGCGCGAAGGAGACCCAGTACTTC.